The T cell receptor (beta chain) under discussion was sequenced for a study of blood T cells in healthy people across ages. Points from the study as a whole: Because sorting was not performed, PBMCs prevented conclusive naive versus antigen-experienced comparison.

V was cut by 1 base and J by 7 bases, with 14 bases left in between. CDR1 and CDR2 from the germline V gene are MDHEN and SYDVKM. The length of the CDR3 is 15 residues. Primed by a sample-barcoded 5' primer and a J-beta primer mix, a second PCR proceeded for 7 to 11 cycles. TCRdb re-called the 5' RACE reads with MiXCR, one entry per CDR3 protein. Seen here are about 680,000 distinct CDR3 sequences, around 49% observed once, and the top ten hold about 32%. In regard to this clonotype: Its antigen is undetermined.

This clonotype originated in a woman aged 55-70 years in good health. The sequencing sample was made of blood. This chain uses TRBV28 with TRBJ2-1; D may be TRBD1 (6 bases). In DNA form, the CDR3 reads TGTGCCAGCAGTTTATTTACTGGGGGCAAGAATGAGCAGTTCTTC. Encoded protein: CASSLFTGGKNEQFF.